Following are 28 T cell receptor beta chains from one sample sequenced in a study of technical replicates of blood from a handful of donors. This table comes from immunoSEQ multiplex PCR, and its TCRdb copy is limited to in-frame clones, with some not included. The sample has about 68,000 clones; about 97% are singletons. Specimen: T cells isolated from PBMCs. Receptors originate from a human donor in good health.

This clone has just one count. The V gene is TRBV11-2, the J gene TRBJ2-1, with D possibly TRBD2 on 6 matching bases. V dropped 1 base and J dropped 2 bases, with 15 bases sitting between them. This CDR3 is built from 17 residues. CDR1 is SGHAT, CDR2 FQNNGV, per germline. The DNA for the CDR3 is TGTGCCAGCAGCTTAGCTCTGACTAGTGGCCCCTACAATGAGCAGTTCTTC. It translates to CASSLALTSGPYNEQFF.

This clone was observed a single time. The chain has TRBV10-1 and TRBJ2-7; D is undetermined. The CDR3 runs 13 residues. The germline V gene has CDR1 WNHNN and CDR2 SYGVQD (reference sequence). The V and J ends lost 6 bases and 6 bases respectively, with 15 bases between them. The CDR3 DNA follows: TGCGCCAGCAGCCGGAGAGGTACGTCCGAGCAGTACTTC. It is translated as CASSRRGTSEQYF.

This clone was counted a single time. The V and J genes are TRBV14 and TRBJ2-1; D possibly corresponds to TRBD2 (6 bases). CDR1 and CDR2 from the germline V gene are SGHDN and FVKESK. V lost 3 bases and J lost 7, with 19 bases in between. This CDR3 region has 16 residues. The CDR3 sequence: CASSQFLGGRGNEQFF. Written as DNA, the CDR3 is TGTGCCAGCAGCCAGTTTCTCGGGGGTCGAGGGAATGAGCAGTTCTTC.

The CDR3 DNA follows: TGCGCCAGTAGAGTGGCGGGAGGGTACGACAATGAGCAGTTCTTC. This gives the protein CASRVAGGYDNEQFF. The V and J genes are TRBV4-1 and TRBJ2-1; 9 bases are shared with TRBD2. The germline V gene has CDR1 MGHRA and CDR2 YSYEKL. J was trimmed by 5 bases and V by 9 bases; bases with no gene match: 11. The CDR3 extends over 15 amino acids.

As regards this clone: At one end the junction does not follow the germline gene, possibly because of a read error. CDR3 nucleotides: TGTGCCAGCACTGAAGGTCTAGCGGAAACCTACGAGCAGTACTTC. It is translated as CASTEGLAETYEQYF. The V and J genes are TRBV2 and TRBJ2-7, with 7 bases identical to TRBD2. Looked up from germline, CDR1 is SNHLY and CDR2 is FYNNEI. The CDR3 sequence is 15 residues long.

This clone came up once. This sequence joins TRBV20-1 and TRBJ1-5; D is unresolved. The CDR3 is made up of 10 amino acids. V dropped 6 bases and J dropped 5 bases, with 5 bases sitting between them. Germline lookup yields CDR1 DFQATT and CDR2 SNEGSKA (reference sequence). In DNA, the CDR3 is TGCAGTGCGGGAGATCAGCCCCAGCATTTT. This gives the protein CSAGDQPQHF.

The DNA of the CDR3 is TGTGCCAGCAGTGAAACGGGGGGTGGGGCCAACGTCCTGACTTTC. The encoded protein is CASSETGGGANVLTF. The chain is built from TRBV6-1 and TRBJ2-6; 7 positions match TRBD2. Germline values: CDR1 MNHNS, CDR2 SASEGT. The CDR3 is made up of 15 amino acids. V trimming: 2 bases; J trimming: 3 bases; junction bases outside the gene matches: 1.

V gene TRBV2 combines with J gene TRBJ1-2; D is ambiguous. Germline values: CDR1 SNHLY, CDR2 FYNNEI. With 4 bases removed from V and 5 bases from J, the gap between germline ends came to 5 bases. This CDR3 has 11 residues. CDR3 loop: CASSVQYGYTF. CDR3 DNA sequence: TGTGCCAGCAGTGTCCAGTATGGCTACACCTTC.

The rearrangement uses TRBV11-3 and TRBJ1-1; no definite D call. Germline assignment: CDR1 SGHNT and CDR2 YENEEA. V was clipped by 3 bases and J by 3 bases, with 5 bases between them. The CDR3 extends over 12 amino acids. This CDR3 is CASSFSDTEAFF. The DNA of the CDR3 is TGTGCCAGCAGCTTTTCGGACACTGAAGCTTTCTTT.

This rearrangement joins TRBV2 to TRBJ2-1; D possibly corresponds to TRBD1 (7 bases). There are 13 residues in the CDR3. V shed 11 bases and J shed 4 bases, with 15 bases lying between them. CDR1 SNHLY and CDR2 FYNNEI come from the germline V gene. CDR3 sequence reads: CAGGTVGYNEQFF. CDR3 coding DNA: TGTGCCGGAGGGACAGTCGGGTACAATGAGCAGTTCTTC.

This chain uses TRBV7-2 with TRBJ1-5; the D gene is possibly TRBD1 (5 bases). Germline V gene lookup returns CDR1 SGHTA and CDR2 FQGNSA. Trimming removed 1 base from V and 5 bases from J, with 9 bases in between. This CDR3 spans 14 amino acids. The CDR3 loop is CASSLVQGDQPQHF. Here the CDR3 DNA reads TGTGCCAGCAGCTTAGTCCAGGGCGATCAGCCCCAGCATTTT.

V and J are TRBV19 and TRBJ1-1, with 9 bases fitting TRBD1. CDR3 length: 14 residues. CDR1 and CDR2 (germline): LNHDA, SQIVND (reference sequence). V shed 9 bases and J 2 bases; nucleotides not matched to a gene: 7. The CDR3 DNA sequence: TGTGCCAGCCTACAGGGGGCAGGAAACACTGAAGCTTTCTTT. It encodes CASLQGAGNTEAFF.

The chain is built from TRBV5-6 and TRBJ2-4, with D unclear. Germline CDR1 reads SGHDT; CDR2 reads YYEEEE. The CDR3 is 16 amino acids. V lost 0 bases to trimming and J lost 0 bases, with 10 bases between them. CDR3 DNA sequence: TGTGCCAGCAGCTTGGCCGATGGAGTAGCCAAAAACATTCAGTACTTC. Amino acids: CASSLADGVAKNIQYF.

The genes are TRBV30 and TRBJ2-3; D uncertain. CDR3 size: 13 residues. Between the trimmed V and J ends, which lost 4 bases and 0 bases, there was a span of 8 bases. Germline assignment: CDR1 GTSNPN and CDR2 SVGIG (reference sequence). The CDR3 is CAWTPTSTDTQYF. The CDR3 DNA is TGTGCCTGGACCCCGACTAGCACAGATACGCAGTATTTT. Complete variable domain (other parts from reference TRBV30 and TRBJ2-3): SQTIHQWPATLVQPVGSPLSLECTVEGTSNPNLYWYRQAAGRGLQLLFYSVGIGQISSEVPQNLSASRPQDRQFILSSKKLLLSDSGFYLCAWTPTSTDTQYFGPGTRLTVL.

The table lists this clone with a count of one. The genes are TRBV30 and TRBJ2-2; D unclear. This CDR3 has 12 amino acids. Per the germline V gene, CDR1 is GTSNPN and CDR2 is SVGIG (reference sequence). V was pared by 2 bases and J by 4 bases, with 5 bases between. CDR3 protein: CAWSPFTGELFF. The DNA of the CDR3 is TGTGCCTGGAGTCCTTTCACCGGGGAGCTGTTTTTT.

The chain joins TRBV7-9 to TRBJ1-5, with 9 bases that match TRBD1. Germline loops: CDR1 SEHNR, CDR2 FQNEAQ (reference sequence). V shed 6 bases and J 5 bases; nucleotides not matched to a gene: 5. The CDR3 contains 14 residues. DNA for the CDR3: TGTGCCAGCAGTCTGGACAGGGGTGATCAGCCCCAGCATTTT. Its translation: CASSLDRGDQPQHF.

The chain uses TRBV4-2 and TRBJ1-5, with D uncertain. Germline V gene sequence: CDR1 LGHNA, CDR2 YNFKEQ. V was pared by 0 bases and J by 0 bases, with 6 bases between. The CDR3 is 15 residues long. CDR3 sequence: CASSQEDYSNQPQHF. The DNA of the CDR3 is TGTGCCAGCAGCCAAGAGGACTATAGCAATCAGCCCCAGCATTTT.

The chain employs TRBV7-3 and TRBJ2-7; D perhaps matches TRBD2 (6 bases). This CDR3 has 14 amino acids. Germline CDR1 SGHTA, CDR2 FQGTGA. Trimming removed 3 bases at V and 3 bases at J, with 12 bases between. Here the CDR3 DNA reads TGTGCCAGCAGCTTGGGACTCGGTGGCTACGAGCAGTACTTC. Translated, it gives CASSLGLGGYEQYF.

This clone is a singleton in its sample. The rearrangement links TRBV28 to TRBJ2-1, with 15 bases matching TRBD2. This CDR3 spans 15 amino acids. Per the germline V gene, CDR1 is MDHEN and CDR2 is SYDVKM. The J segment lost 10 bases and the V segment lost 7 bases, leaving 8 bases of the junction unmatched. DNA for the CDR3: TGTGCCAGCAACAAGGGACTAGCGGGAGGAGGAGAGCAGTTCTTC. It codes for CASNKGLAGGGEQFF. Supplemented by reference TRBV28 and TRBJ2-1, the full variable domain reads DVKVTQSSRYLVKRTGEKVFLECVQDMDHENMFWYRQDPGLGLRLIYFSYDVKMKEKGDIPEGYSVSREKKERFSLILESASTNQTSMYLCASNKGLAGGGEQFFGPGTRLTVL.

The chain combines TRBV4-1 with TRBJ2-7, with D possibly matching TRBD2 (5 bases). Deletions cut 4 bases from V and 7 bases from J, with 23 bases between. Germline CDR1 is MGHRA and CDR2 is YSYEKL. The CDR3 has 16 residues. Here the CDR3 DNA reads TGCGCCAGCAGCCCCTCTGGGGTAGCGTGGCACGGGGAGCAGTACTTC. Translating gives CASSPSGVAWHGEQYF.

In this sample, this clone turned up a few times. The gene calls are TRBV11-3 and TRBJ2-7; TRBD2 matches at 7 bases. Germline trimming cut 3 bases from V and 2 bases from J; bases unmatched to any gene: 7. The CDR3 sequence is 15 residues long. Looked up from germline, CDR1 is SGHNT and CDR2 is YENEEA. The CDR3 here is CASSLNGGGAYEQYF. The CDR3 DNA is TGTGCCAGCAGCTTGAATGGGGGAGGGGCCTACGAGCAGTACTTC.

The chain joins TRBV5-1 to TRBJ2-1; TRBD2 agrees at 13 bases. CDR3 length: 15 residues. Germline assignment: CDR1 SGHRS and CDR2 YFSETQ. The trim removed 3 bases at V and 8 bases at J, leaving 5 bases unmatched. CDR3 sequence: CASSSGTSGTDEQFF. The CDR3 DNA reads TGCGCCAGCAGCTCAGGGACTAGCGGGACCGATGAGCAGTTCTTC.

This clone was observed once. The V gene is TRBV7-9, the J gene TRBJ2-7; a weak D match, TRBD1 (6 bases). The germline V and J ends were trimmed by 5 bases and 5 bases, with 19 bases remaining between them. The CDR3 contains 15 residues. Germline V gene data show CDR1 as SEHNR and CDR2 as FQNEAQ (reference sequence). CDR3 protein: CASSHFAGDSHEQYF. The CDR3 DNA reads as TGTGCCAGCAGCCACTTTGCAGGGGATAGCCACGAGCAGTACTTC.

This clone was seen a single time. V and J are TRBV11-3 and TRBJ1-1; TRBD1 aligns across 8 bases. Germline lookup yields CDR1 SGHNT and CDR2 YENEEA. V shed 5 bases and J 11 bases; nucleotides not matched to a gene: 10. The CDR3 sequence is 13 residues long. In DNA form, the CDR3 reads TGTGCCAGCAGCCCGGTCCAGGGGGCGGGGGCTTTCTTT. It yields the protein CASSPVQGAGAFF.

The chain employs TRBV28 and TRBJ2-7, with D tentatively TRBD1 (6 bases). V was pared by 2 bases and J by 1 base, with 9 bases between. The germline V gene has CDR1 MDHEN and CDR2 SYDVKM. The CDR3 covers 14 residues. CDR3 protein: CASSLPGQSYEQYF. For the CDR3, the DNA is TGTGCCAGCAGTTTACCGGGACAATCCTACGAGCAGTACTTC.

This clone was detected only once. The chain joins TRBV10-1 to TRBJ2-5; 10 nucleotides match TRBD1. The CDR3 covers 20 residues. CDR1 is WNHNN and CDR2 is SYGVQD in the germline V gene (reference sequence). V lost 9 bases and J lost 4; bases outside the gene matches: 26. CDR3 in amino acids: CARTGQGRPAIVAKGETQYF. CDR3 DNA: TGCGCCAGGACGGGACAGGGGCGCCCTGCGATAGTGGCCAAGGGAGAGACCCAGTACTTC.

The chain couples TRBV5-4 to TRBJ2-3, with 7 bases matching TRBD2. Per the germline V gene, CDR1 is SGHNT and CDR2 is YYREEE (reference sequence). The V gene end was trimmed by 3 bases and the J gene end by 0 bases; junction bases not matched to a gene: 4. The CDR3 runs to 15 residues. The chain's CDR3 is CASSSNSGSTDTQYF. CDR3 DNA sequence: TGTGCCAGCAGCTCCAATAGCGGGAGCACAGATACGCAGTATTTT.

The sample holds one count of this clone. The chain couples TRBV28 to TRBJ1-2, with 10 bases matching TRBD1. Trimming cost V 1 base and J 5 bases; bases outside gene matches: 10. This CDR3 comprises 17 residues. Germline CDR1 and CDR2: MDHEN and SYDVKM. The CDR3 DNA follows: TGTGCCAGCAGTTTATACTGGACAGGGGGTGGGACTTATGGCTACACCTTC. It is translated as CASSLYWTGGGTYGYTF.